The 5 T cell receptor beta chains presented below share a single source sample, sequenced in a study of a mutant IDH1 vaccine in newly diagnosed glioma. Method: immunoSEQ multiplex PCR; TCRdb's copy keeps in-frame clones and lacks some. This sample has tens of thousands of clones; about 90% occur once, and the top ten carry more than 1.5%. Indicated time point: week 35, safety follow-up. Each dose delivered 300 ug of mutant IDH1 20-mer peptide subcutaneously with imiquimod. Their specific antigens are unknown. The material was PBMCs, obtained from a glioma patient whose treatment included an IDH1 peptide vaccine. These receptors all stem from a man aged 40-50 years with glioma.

The CDR3 here is CASTIQVRPTGELFF. The CDR3 DNA follows: TGTGCCAGTACCATCCAGGTCAGACCCACCGGGGAGCTGTTTTTT. The chain couples TRBV19 to TRBJ2-2; D remains ambiguous. Germline V gene lookup returns CDR1 LNHDA and CDR2 SQIVND (reference sequence). Trimming left V 7 bases short and J 4 bases short, with 16 bases between. There are 15 residues in the CDR3. Full variable domain (remainder filled in from reference TRBV19 and TRBJ2-2): DGGITQSPKYLFRKEGQNVTLSCEQNLNHDAMYWYRQDPGQGLRLIYYSQIVNDFQKGDIAEGYSVSREKKESFPLTVTSAQKNPTAFYLCASTIQVRPTGELFFGEGSRLTVL.

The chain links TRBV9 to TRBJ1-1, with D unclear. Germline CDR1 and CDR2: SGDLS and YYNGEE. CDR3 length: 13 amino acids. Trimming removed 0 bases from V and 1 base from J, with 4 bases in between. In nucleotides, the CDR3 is TGTGCCAGCAGCGTAGGTGCGAACACTGAAGCTTTCTTT. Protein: CASSVGANTEAFF.

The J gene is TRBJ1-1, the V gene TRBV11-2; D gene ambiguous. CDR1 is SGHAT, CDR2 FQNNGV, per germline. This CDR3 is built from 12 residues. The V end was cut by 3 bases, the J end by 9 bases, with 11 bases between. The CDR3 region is CASSFFSGQAFF. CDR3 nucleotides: TGTGCCAGCAGCTTTTTCTCCGGTCAAGCTTTCTTT.

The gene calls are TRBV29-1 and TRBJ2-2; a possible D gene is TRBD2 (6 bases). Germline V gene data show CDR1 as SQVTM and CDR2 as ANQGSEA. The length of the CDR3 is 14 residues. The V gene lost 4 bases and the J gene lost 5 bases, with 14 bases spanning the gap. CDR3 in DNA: TGCAGCGTTGTGAACGGGAGAGGGACCGGGGAGCTGTTTTTT. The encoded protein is CSVVNGRGTGELFF.

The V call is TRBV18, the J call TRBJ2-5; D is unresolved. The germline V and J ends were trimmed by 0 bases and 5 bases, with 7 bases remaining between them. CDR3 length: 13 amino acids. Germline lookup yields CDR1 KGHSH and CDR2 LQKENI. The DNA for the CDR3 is TGTGCCAGCTCACCACCGACGAGTGAGACCCAGTACTTC. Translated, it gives CASSPPTSETQYF.